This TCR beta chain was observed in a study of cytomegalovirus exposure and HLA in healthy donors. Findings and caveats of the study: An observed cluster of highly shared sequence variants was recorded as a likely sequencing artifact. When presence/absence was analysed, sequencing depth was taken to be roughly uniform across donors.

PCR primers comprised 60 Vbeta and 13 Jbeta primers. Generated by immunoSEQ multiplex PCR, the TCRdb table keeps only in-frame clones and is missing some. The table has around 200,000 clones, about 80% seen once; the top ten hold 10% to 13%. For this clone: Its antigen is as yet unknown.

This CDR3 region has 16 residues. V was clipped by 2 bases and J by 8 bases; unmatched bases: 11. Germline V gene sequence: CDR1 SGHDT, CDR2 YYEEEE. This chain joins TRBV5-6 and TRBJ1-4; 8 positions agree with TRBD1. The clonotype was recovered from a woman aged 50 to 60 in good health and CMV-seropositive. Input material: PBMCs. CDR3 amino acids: CASSLGDRRIGEKLFF. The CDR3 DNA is TGTGCCAGCAGCTTAGGGGACAGGCGAATTGGGGAAAAACTGTTTTTT.